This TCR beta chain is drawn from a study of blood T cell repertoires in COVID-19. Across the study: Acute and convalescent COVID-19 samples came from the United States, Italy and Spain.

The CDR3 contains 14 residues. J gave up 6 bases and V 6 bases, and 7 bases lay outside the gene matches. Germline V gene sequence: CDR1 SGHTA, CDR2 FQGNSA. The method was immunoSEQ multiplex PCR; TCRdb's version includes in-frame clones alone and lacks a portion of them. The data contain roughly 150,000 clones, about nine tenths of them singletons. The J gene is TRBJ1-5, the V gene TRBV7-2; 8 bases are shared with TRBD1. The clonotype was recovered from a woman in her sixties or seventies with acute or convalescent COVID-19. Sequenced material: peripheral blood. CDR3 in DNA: TGTGCCAGCAGTTTTCAGGGGGCGGGTCAGCCCCAGCATTTT. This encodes CASSFQGAGQPQHF.